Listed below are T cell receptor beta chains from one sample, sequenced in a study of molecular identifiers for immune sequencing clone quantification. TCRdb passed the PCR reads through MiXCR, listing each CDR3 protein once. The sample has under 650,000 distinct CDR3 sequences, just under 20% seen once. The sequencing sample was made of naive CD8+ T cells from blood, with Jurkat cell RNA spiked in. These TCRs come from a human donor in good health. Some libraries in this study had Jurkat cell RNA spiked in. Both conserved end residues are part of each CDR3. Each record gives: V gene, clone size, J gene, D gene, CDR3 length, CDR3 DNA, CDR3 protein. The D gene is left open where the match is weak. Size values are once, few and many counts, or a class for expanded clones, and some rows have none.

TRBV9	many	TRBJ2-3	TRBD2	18	TGTGCCAGCAGCGTAGCTACGAGGGGGACTAGTTACACAGATACGCAGTATTTT	CASSVATRGTSYTDTQYF
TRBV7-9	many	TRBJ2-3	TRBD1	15	TGTGCCAGCAGCACCCGGGACAGTTTCACAGATACGCAGTATTTT	CASSTRDSFTDTQYF
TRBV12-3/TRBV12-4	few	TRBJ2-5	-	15	TGTGCCAGCAGGACAGACTACAGGGATGTGGAGACCCAGTACTTC	CASRTDYRDVETQYF
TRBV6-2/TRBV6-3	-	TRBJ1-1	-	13	TGTGCCAGCAGTTTGGGCCGCAACACTAAAGCTTTCTTT	CASSLGRNTKAFF
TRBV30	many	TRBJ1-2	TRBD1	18	TGTGCCTGGAGTTATACGGGGCCAGGGGGAGTAGATAACTATGGCTACACCTTC	CAWSYTGPGGVDNYGYTF
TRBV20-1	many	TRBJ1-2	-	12	TGCAGTGCCCACACCTTTCCGCATGGCTACACCTTC	CSAHTFPHGYTF
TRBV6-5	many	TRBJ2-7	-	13	TGTGCCAGCAGTTACTCGGGGGGGCGAGAGCAGTACTTC	CASSYSGGREQYF
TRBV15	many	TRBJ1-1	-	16	TGTGCCACCAGCGCCGGCGGGCCCCTTATTGGGACTGAAGCTTTCTTT	CATSAGGPLIGTEAFF
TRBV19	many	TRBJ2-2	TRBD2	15	TGTGCCAGTAGTAACGGACTAGCGGGAGCCGGGGAGCTGTTTTTT	CASSNGLAGAGELFF
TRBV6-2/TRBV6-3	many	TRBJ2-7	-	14	TGTGCCAGCAGCCCCGGGCCCTACCGCTCAGAGCAGTACTTC	CASSPGPYRSEQYF
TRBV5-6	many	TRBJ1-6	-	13	TGTGCCAGCAGCTTAGTCGGTAATTCACCCCTCCACTTT	CASSLVGNSPLHF
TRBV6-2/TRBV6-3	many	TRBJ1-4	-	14	TGTGCCAGCAGCGAAGGCCCCAGGGGCGAAAAACTGTTTTTT	CASSEGPRGEKLFF
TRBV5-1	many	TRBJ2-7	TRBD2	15	TGCGCCAGCAGCTGGGGGACTAGCGGGGGTTACGAGCAGTACTTC	CASSWGTSGGYEQYF
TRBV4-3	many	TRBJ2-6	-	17	TGCGCCAGCAGCCAAGATATGGCAGGGGCTGGGGCCAACGTCCTGACTTTC	CASSQDMAGAGANVLTF
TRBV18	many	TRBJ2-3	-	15	TGTGCCAGCTCACCAGATATCTCGGGCACAGATACGCAGTATTTT	CASSPDISGTDTQYF
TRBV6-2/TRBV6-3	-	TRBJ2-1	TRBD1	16	TGTGCCAGCACCCCCCGGGACAGCTACATCTACAATGAGCAGTTCTTC	CASTPRDSYIYNEQFF
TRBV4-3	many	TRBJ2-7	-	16	TGCGCCAGCAGCCAAGATTTTGTGGGACCTGACTACGAGCAGTACTTC	CASSQDFVGPDYEQYF
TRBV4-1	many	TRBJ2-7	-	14	TGCGCCAGCAGCCAATCGCCAGGGAACTACGAGCAGTACTTC	CASSQSPGNYEQYF
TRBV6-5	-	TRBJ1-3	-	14	TGTGCCAGCAGTTTGTCGGGGCCTGGAAACACCATATATTTT	CASSLSGPGNTIYF
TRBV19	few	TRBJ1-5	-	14	TGTGCCAGTAGTACCGGTTGGGCGAGTCAGCCCCAGCATTTT	CASSTGWASQPQHF
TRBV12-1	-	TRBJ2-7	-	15	TGTGCCAGCAGCAATCACCGGGACGGCCCCTACGAGCAGTACTTC	CASSNHRDGPYEQYF
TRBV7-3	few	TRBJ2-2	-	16	TGTGCCAGCAGCTTAAATCCAGGACAGAACACCGGGGAGCTGTTTTTT	CASSLNPGQNTGELFF
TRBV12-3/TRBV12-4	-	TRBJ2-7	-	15	TGTGCCAGCAGTTTGGGGCGACAGAGTACCTACGAGCAGTACTTC	CASSLGRQSTYEQYF
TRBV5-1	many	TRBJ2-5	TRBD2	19	TGCGCCAGCAGCTTGGGTGAACTAGCGCCGATTCCTCTAAGGGAGACCCAGTACTTC	CASSLGELAPIPLRETQYF
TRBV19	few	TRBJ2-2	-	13	TGTGCCACCAAAGAGGGAGAGGGCGGGGAGCTGTTTTTT	CATKEGEGGELFF
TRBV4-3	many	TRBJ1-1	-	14	TGCGCCAGCAGCCAAGACAGGGATGGGGCTGAAGCTTTCTTT	CASSQDRDGAEAFF
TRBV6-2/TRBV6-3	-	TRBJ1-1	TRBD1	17	TGTGCCAGCACCTTTTCCCGGGACAGGGGTTGGGTCACTGAAGCTTTCTTT	CASTFSRDRGWVTEAFF
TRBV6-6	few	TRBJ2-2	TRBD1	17	TGTGCCAGCAGTCAGACCACCGGGACAGGGCGCACCGGGGAGCTGTTTTTT	CASSQTTGTGRTGELFF
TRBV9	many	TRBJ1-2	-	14	TGTGCCAGCAGCGTAGATGAGATCCCCTATGGCTACACCTTC	CASSVDEIPYGYTF
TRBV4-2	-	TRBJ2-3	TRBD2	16	TGTGCCAGCGGCCGCTCACTAGCGGGTCTGGAAGATACGCAGTATTTT	CASGRSLAGLEDTQYF
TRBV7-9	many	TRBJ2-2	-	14	TGTGCCAGCAGCTCTCCGACAGAAGCCGGGGAGCTGTTTTTT	CASSSPTEAGELFF
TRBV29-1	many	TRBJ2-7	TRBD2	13	TGCAGCGTCCAACTAGCGGGTTTCTACGAGCAGTACTTC	CSVQLAGFYEQYF
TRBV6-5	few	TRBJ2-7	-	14	TGTGCCAGCAGTTTACCCGACAGGCGGTACGAGCAGTACTTC	CASSLPDRRYEQYF
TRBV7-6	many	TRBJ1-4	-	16	TGTGCCAGCAGCCCCCTTGCTGTGGTAGCTAATGAAAAACTGTTTTTT	CASSPLAVVANEKLFF
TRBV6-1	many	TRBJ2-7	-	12	TGTGCCAGCAGTGAGGACGGCTACGAGCAGTACTTC	CASSEDGYEQYF
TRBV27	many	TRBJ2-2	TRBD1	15	TGTGCCAGCAGTCCATGGACAGGGGGGACCGGGGAGCTGTTTTTT	CASSPWTGGTGELFF
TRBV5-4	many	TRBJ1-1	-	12	TGTGCCAGCAGCTTGCCAGGGTTTGAAGCTTTCTTT	CASSLPGFEAFF
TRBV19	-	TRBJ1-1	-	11	TGTGCCAGTAGTATATCAGGGATAGCTTTCTTT	CASSISGIAFF
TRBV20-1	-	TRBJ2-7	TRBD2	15	TGCAGTGCGAGAAGGACTAGCGGGAACTACTACGAGCAGTACTTC	CSARRTSGNYYEQYF
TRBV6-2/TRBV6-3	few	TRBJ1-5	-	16	TGTGCCAGCAGTTACAGGGGGGCCTTTAACAATCAGCCCCAGCATTTT	CASSYRGAFNNQPQHF
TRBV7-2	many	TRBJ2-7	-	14	TGTGCCAGCAGCTTAGGGCCATACCCCTACGAGCAGTACTTC	CASSLGPYPYEQYF
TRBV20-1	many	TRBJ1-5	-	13	TGCAGTGCTCCCTCGAGGGCGAATCAGCCCCAGCATTTT	CSAPSRANQPQHF
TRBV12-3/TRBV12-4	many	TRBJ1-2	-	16	TGTGCCAGCAGTCCCCATTTAATGCCTCATAACTATGGCTACACCTTC	CASSPHLMPHNYGYTF
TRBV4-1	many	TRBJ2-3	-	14	TGCGCCAGCAGCCAAGTCCAGGACACAGATACGCAGTATTTT	CASSQVQDTDTQYF
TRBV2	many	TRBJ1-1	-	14	TGTGCCAGCAGTGGGGACATGATGAACACTGAAGCTTTCTTT	CASSGDMMNTEAFF
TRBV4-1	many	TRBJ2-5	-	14	TGCGCCAGCAGCCACACGACAGGCGTGGAGACCCAGTACTTC	CASSHTTGVETQYF
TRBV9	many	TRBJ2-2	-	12	TGTGCCAGCAGCGTAGGGCCCGGGGAGCTGTTTTTT	CASSVGPGELFF
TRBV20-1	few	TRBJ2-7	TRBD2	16	TGCAGTGCTAGAGATATCGCTAGCGGTTACCCCTACGAGCAGTACTTC	CSARDIASGYPYEQYF
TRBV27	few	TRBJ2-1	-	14	TGTGCCAGCAGTCCGAGGACTACGTTAAATGAGCAGTTCTTC	CASSPRTTLNEQFF
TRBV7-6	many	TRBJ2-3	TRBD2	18	TGTGCCAGCAGCCCAGGACTAGCGGGAGGGCCATTCACAGATACGCAGTATTTT	CASSPGLAGGPFTDTQYF
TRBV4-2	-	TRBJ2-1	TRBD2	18	TGTGCCAGCAGCCAAGAAGGTCGGACTAGCGGGAGTGTGGATGAGCAGTTCTTC	CASSQEGRTSGSVDEQFF
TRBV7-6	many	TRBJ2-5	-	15	TGTGCCAGCAGTACGCGGGACTCCGGGCAAGAGACCCAGTACTTC	CASSTRDSGQETQYF
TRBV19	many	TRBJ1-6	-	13	TGTGCCAGTAGTGGGTTGCTCCATTCACCCCTCCACTTT	CASSGLLHSPLHF
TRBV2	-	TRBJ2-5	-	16	TGTGCCAGCAGTTCCACTAGGGACACGGTAGTGGAGACCCAGTACTTC	CASSSTRDTVVETQYF
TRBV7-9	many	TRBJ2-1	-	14	TGTGCCAGCACCCCGCCACTCTCATACAATGAGCAGTTCTTC	CASTPPLSYNEQFF